The source of this T cell receptor beta chain is a study of blood T cell repertoires in COVID-19. Repertoires were generated with immunoSEQ multiplex PCR, while TCRdb's copy carries only in-frame clones and drops some. The profile shows about 400,000 clones, 88% of them singletons. The CDR3 length is 15 residues. The germline gives CDR1 SGHNT, CDR2 YENEEA. V trimming: 5 bases; J trimming: 2 bases; junction bases outside the gene matches: 5. The V call is TRBV11-3, the J call TRBJ1-5; 8 bases agree with TRBD1. The receptor comes from a woman aged 40 to 49 with acute COVID-19. The sequenced material came from PBMCs or T cells enriched from blood (not recorded which). The CDR3 protein is CASSADRGRNQPQHF. CDR3 DNA sequence: TGTGCCAGCAGCGCCGACAGGGGTCGCAATCAGCCCCAGCATTTT.